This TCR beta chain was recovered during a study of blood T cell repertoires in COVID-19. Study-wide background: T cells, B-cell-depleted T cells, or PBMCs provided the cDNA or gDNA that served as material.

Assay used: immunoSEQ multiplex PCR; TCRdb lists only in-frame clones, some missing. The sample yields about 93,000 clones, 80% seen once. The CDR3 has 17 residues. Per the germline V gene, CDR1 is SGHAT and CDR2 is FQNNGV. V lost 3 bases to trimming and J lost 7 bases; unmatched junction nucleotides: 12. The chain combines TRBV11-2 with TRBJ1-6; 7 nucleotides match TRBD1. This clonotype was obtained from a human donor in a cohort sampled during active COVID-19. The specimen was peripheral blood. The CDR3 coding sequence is TGTGCCAGCAGCTTTTTAAACAGGGGCGGTGCGAATTCACCCCTCCACTTT. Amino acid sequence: CASSFLNRGGANSPLHF.